The rows below give T cell receptor beta chains drawn from one sample of a study of blood T cells in healthy people across ages. TCRdb passed the 5' RACE reads through MiXCR, listing each CDR3 protein once. The table records hundreds of thousands of distinct CDR3 sequences, roughly 60% of them present only once. Sequencing used blood. All receptors derive from a man aged 30 to 45 in good health. The conserved cysteine and the conserved F or W are not part of the CDR3 here. A D gene is named only where the DNA matches it firmly.

>NA|TRBJ2-1|9|TRBV7-9
ASSPGVEQF
>NA|TRBJ2-3|11|TRBV9
ASSVVTTDTQY
>NA|NA|12|TRBV2
ASSGTDKKYEQY
>NA|NA|11|TRBV7-9
ASSRQIGYEQY
>NA|TRBJ2-7|13|TRBV9
ASSVGRGSSYEQY
>NA|TRBJ2-3|10|TRBV7-9
ASSLGSYTQY
>NA|TRBJ1-5|12|TRBV28
ASRDGGSGQPQH
>NA|TRBJ1-4|13|TRBV5-5
ASSWAPDRNEKLF
>NA|TRBJ1-1|9|TRBV29-1
SVRGGAEAF
>TRBD2|TRBJ2-1|14|TRBV18
ASSPETRGVWRMQF
>NA|TRBJ1-2|11|TRBV20-1
SASRQANYGYT
>NA|TRBJ1-1|11|TRBV6-1
ASSEYQELRAF
>NA|TRBJ1-2|9|TRBV20-1
SARDIYGYT
>TRBD2|TRBJ2-7|13|TRBV28
ASSLGGSHTYEQY
>NA|TRBJ1-6|13|TRBV3-1
ASSQQRTINSPLH
>NA|TRBJ2-5|11|TRBV11-2
ASSLGSEGPQY
>NA|TRBJ2-1|9|TRBV20-1
SATPYAEQF
>NA|TRBJ2-1|11|TRBV5-1
ASSWDFPYEQF
>NA|NA|10|TRBV11-2
ASSLILYEQY
>TRBD1|TRBJ2-7|10|TRBV10-3
AIIGQGNEQY
>NA|TRBJ1-1|11|TRBV2
ASSSTGNTEAF
>TRBD2|TRBJ2-7|13|TRBV20-1
SARPSGRAPYEQY
>TRBD2|TRBJ2-2|13|TRBV12-3/TRBV12-4
ASSPGLAGTGELF
>NA|NA|13|TRBV20-1
SARDPTFNTYEQY
>TRBD2|TRBJ2-3|12|TRBV20-1
SARAGGPSDTQY
>NA|TRBJ2-1|12|TRBV4-1
ASSQVLYGNEQF
>NA|TRBJ2-1|12|TRBV13
ASSHRRPTNEQF
>NA|TRBJ2-7|10|TRBV29-1
SVESGGDEQY
>TRBD2|TRBJ2-1|14|TRBV5-1
ASSPPSGGANNEQF
>NA|TRBJ2-2|10|TRBV2
ASGEGTGELF
>TRBD2|TRBJ2-7|12|TRBV20-1
SAKTSGSSVEQY
>NA|NA|10|TRBV5-1
ASSFRDGEQY
>NA|TRBJ1-5|12|TRBV5-1
ASSPNPGNQPQH
>NA|TRBJ2-1|11|TRBV7-2
ASSQIGGNEQF
>TRBD1|TRBJ1-1|15|TRBV4-2
ASSQGQGVINGAEAF
>NA|TRBJ1-5|14|TRBV28
ASSRTPGPLSQPQH
>NA|TRBJ2-1|12|TRBV20-1
SATTGSSYNEQF
>NA|TRBJ2-7|14|TRBV9
ASSVDERLSSYEQY
>TRBD1|TRBJ2-1|14|TRBV7-2
ASSFAGTGPYNEQF
>NA|TRBJ1-5|13|TRBV3-1
ASSQRGLGNQPQH
>NA|TRBJ2-1|13|TRBV9
ASSTGGTRNNEQF
>TRBD2|TRBJ2-4|12|TRBV20-1
SARLAGGVDIQY
>NA|TRBJ2-6|13|TRBV5-1
ASSPTNSGANVLT
>TRBD2|TRBJ2-3|13|TRBV4-3
ASSQTSGSTDTQY
>NA|TRBJ1-5|15|TRBV7-2
ASSSSPLSRSNQPQH
>NA|NA|10|TRBV7-2
ASSFFRDEQY
>TRBD1|TRBJ1-1|12|TRBV29-1
SVVDRGSVAEAF
>NA|TRBJ2-1|11|TRBV20-1
SGRVSSYNEQF
>TRBD1|TRBJ2-7|13|TRBV7-2
ASSTTGQALYEQY
>NA|TRBJ2-4|11|TRBV21-1
ASSKIAKNIQY
>TRBD2|TRBJ2-7|13|TRBV28
ASSLETSVPYEQY
>NA|TRBJ2-4|13|TRBV7-2
ASSLIGQGLDIQY
>TRBD2|TRBJ2-5|14|TRBV12-3/TRBV12-4
ASSSPSGGARETQY